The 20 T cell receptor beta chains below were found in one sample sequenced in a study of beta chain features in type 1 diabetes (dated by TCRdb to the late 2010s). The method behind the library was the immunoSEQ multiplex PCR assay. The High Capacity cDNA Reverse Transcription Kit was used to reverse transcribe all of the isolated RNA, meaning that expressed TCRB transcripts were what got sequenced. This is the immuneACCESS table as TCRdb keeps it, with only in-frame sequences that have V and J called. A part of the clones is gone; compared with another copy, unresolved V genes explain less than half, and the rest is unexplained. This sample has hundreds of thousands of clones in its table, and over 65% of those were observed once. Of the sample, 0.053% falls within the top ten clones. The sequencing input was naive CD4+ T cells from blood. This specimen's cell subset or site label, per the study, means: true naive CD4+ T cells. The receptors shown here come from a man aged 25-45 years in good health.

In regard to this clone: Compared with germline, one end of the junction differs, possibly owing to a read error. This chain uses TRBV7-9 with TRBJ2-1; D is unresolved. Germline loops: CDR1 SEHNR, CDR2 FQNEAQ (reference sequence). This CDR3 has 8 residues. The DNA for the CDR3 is TGTGCCAGCAGCTTAGAGGTCTTC. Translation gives CASSLEVF.

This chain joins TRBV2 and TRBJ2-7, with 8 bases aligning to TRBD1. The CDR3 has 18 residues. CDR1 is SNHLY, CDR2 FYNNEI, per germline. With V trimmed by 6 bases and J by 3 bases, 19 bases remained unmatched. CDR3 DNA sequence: TGTGCCAGCAGCCCCGGACAGGGTGGAAGACTAGTAGACTACGAGCAGTACTTC. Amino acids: CASSPGQGGRLVDYEQYF.

This CDR3 is CSALVSYEQYF. In DNA, the CDR3 is TGCAGCGCTCTCGTCTCCTACGAGCAGTACTTC. The genes are TRBV29-1 and TRBJ2-7; D is undetermined. This CDR3 has 11 amino acids. Trimming cost V 7 bases and J 0 bases, with 7 bases left between them. Germline V gene sequence: CDR1 SQVTM, CDR2 ANQGSEA.

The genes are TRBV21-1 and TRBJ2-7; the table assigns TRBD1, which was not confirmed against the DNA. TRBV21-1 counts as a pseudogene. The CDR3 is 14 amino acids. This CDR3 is CASSKGYRVNEQYF. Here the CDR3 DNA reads TGTGCCAGCAGCAAAGGGTACAGGGTGAACGAGCAGTACTTC.

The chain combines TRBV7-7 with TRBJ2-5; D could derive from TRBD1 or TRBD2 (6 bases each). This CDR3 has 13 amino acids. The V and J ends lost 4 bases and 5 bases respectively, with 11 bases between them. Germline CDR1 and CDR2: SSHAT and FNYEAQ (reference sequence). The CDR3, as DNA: TGTGCCAGCAGCTCTGGAGGGGGTGAGACCCAGTACTTC. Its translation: CASSSGGGETQYF.

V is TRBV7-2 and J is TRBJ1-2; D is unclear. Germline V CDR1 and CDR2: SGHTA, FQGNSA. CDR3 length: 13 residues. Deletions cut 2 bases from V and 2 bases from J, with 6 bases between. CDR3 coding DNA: TGTGCCAGCAGCTTACGAGGAAACTATGGCTACACCTTC. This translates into CASSLRGNYGYTF. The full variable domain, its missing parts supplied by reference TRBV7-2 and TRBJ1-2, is GAGVSQSPSNKVTEKGKDVELRCDPISGHTALYWYRQSLGQGLEFLIYFQGNSAPDKSGLPSDRFSAERTGGSVSTLTIQRTQQEDSAVYLCASSLRGNYGYTFGSGTRLTVV.

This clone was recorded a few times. The CDR3 nucleotides read TGCAGCGGAACTAGCTGGGGACTAGCCACAGATACGCAGTATTTT. Protein product: CSGTSWGLATDTQYF. The rearrangement links TRBV29-1 to TRBJ2-3, with 9 nucleotides matching TRBD2. Germline assignment: CDR1 SQVTM and CDR2 ANQGSEA. The CDR3 loop spans 15 amino acids. Losses at the gene ends were 7 bases for V and 2 bases for J; bases not matched to a gene: 10.

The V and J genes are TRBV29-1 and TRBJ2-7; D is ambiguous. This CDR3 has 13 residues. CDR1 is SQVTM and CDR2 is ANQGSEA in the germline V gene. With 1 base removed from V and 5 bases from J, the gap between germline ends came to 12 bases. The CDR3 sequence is CSVEGHGRDEQYF. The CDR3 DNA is TGCAGCGTTGAAGGGCACGGTAGGGACGAGCAGTACTTC.

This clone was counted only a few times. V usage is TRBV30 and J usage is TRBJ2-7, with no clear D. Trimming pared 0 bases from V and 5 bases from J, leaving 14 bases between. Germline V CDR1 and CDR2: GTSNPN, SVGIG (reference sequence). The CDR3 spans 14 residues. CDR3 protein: CAWSVHLYKDEQYF. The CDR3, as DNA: TGTGCCTGGAGTGTGCACCTCTATAAAGACGAGCAGTACTTC.

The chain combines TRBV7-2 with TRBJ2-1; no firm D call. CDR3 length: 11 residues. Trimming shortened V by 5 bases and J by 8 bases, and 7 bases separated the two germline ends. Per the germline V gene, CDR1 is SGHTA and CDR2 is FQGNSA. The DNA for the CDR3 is TGTGCCAGCAGCCAGAACTATGAGCAGTTCTTC. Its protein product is CASSQNYEQFF.

In DNA form, the CDR3 reads TGTGCCAGCAGCCAAGAAAGAGGTGGAGATGGCACAGATACGCAGTATTTT. Protein: CASSQERGGDGTDTQYF. The V gene is TRBV11-2, the J gene TRBJ2-3, with unresolved D. Trimming shortened V by 5 bases and J by 1 base, and 19 bases separated the two germline ends. The CDR3 contains 17 residues. The germline V gene encodes CDR1 SGHAT and CDR2 FQNNGV.

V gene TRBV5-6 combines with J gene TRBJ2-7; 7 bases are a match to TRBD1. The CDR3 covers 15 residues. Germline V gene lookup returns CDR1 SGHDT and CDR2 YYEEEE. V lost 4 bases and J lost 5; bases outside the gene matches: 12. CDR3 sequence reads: CASSPRQGKSNEQYF. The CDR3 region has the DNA TGTGCCAGCAGCCCCCGACAGGGAAAGTCGAACGAGCAGTACTTC.

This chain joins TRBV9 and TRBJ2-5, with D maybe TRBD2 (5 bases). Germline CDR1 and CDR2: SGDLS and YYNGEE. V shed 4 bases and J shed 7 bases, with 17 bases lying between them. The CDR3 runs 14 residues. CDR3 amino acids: CASSPLGGWGTQYF. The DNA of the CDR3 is TGTGCCAGCAGCCCCCTCGGAGGATGGGGGACCCAGTACTTC.

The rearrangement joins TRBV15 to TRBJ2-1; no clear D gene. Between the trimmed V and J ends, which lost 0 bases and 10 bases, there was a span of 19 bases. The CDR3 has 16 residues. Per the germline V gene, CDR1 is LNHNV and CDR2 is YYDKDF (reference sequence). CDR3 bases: TGTGCCACCAGCAGAGATTCCCCTGTTCTAGGCCCGGAGCAGTTCTTC. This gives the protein CATSRDSPVLGPEQFF.

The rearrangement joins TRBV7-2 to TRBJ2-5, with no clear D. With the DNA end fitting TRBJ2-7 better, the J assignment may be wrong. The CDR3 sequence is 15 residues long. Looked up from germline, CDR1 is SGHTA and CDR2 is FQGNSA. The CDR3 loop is CASSLSSQAATEQYF. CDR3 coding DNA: TGTGCCAGCAGCTTATCCTCCCAGGCGGCTACCGAGCAGTACTTC.

DNA of the CDR3: TGTGCCATCAGTGAGGGGCGCGAGCAGTACTTC. The encoded protein is CAISEGREQYF. The chain uses TRBV10-3 and TRBJ2-7, with no clear D. From germline, CDR1 is ENHRY and CDR2 SYGVKD. The CDR3 totals 11 residues. Trimming pared 2 bases from V and 6 bases from J, leaving 5 bases between.

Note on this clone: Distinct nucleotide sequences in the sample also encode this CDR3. The CDR3 DNA reads TGTGCCAGCAGCTTGGACAATGAGCAGTTCTTC. It is translated as CASSLDNEQFF. The chain recombines TRBV7-9 with TRBJ2-1; no clear D. CDR3 length equals 11 residues. From germline, CDR1 is SEHNR and CDR2 FQNEAQ (reference sequence). V gave up 3 bases and J gave up 5 bases, with 2 bases separating them.

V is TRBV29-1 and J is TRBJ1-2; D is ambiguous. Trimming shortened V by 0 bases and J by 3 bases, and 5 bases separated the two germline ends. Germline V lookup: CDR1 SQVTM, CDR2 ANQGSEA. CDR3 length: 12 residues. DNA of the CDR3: TGCAGCGTTGAAGACCTTGACTATGGCTACACCTTC. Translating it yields CSVEDLDYGYTF.

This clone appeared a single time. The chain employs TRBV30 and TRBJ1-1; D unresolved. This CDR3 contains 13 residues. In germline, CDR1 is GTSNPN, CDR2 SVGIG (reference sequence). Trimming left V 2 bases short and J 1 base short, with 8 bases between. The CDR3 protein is CAWSLTRNTEAFF. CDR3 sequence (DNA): TGTGCCTGGAGTTTAACAAGGAACACTGAAGCTTTCTTT.

The CDR3 region is CAWSTPGTGFKPQHF. CDR3 nucleotide sequence: TGTGCCTGGAGTACCCCAGGGACAGGGTTCAAGCCCCAGCATTTT. The rearrangement joins TRBV30 to TRBJ1-5; 9 nucleotides agree with TRBD1. The germline gives CDR1 GTSNPN, CDR2 SVGIG (reference sequence). The CDR3 is 15 amino acids. Trimming removed 2 bases from V and 8 bases from J; junction bases left unmatched: 10. The full variable domain, its missing parts supplied by reference TRBV30 and TRBJ1-5, is SQTIHQWPATLVQPVGSPLSLECTVEGTSNPNLYWYRQAAGRGLQLLFYSVGIGQISSEVPQNLSASRPQDRQFILSSKKLLLSDSGFYLCAWSTPGTGFKPQHFGDGTRLSIL.